This T cell receptor (beta chain) was recovered during a study of persistence of HIV-infected CD4 T cells. Study information: CD4+ T cells responding to CMV or HIV-1 Gag were isolated.

Remarks on this clone: As yet, its antigen is unknown.

Trimming took 0 bases from V and 0 from J; bases not matched to a gene: 2. Germline loops: CDR1 SGHKS, CDR2 YYEKEE (reference sequence). CDR3 size: 15 residues. This was the immunoSEQ version 4 assay in survey mode. The method was immunoSEQ multiplex PCR; TCRdb's version includes in-frame clones alone and lacks a portion of them. The sample has 30,000 or so clones, roughly four fifths seen once. General observations from the study: Rare CMV-responding cells carrying HIV-1 proviruses were not analyzed separately for TCR.

Lysates of CMV-infected fibroblasts at around 9.1 ug/mL stimulated these cells. CD40L-negative CD69-negative CD45RO-high memory CD4+ T cells were sorted as populations depleted of antigen-responding cells. Plasma HIV-1 RNA stayed below 50 copies/mL for at least 4 years. Inclusion required CMV-positive serology and CD4+ counts above 400 cells/uL. The sequences come from CD4+ T cells sorted from PBMCs after roughly 18-hour stimulation, collected from a patient who received antiretroviral therapy. The chain carries TRBV5-5 and TRBJ1-2; 7 nucleotides agree with TRBD1. This TCR derives from an adult man with HIV who was CMV-seropositive. CDR3: CASSLGTGANYGYTF. The CDR3, as DNA: TGTGCCAGCAGCTTGGGAACAGGGGCTAACTATGGCTACACCTTC.